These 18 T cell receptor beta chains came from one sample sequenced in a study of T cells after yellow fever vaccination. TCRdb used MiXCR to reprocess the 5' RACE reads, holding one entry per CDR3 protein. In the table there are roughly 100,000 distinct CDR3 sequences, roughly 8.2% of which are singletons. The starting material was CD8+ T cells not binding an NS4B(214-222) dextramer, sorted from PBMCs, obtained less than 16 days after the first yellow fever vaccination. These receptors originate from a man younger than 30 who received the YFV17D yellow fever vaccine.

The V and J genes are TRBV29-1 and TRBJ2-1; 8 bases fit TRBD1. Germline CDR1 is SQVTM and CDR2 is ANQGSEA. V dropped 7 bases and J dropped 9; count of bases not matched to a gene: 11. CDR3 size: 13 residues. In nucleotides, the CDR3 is TGCAGCGCCGGGACAGGCCAAGGGGGTGAGCAGTTCTTC. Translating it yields CSAGTGQGGEQFF.

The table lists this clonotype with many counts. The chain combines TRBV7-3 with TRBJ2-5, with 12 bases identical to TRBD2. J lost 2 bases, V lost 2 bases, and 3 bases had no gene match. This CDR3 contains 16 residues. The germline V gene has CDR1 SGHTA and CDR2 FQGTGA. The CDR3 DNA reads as TGTGCCAGCAGCTTACCGACTAGCGGGGGACAAGAGACCCAGTACTTC. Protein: CASSLPTSGGQETQYF.

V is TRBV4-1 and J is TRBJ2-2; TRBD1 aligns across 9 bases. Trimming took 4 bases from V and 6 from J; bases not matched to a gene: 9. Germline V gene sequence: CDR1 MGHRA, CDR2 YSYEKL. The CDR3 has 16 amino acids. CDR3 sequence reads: CASSPFRQGDSGELFF. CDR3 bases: TGCGCCAGCAGCCCTTTCCGACAGGGGGATTCCGGGGAGCTGTTTTTT.

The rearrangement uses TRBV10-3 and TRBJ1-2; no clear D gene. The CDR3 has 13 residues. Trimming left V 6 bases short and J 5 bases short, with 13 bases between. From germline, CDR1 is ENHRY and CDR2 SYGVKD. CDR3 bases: TGTGCCATCAGCGACGAGTTCGGTTATGGCTACACCTTC. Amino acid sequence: CAISDEFGYGYTF.

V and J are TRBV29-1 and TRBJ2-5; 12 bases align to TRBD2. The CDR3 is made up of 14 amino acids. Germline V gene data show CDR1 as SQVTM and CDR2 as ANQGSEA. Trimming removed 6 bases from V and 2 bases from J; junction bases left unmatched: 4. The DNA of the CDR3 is TGCAGCGTCGTCGGGACTAGCGGGCAAGAGACCCAGTACTTC. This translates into CSVVGTSGQETQYF.

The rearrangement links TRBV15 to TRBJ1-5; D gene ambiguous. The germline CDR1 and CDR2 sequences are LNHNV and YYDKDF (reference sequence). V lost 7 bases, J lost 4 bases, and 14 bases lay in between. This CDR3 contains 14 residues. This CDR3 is CATTPSHGNQPQHF. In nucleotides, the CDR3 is TGTGCCACCACGCCGTCCCACGGGAATCAGCCCCAGCATTTT.

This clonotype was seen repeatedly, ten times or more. CDR3 sequence reads: CASSVVVGGSNEQFF. The CDR3 nucleotides are TGTGCCAGCAGCGTAGTGGTGGGGGGCTCGAATGAGCAGTTCTTC. This chain connects TRBV9 to TRBJ2-1; D possibly matches TRBD1 or TRBD2 (6 bases each). This CDR3 region has 15 residues. Trimming stripped 0 bases from V and 7 bases from J, with 14 bases between. The V gene's germline CDR1 is SGDLS and CDR2 YYNGEE.

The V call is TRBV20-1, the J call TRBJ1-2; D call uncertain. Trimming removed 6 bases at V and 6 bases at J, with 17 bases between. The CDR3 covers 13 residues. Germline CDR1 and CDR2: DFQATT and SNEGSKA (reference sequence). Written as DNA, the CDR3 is TGCAGTGCCATTCTTCACACAGTCGATGGCTACACCTTC. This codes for CSAILHTVDGYTF.

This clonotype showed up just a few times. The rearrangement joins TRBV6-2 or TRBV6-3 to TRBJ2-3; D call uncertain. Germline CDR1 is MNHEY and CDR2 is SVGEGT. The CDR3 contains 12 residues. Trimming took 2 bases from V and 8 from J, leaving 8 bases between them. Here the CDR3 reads CASSYGQATQYF. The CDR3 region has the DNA TGTGCCAGCAGTTACGGTCAGGCTACGCAGTATTTT.

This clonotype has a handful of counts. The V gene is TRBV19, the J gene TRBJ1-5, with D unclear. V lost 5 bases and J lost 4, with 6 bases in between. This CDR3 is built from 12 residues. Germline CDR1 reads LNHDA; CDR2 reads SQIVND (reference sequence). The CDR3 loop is CASSSINQPQHF. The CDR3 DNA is TGTGCCAGTAGTTCCATTAATCAGCCCCAGCATTTT.

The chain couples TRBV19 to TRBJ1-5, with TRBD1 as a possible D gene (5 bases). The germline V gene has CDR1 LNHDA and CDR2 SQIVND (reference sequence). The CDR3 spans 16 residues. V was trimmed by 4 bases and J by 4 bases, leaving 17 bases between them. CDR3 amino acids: CASSNGPGQGNQPQHF. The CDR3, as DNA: TGTGCCAGTAGTAATGGCCCAGGGCAAGGGAATCAGCCCCAGCATTTT.

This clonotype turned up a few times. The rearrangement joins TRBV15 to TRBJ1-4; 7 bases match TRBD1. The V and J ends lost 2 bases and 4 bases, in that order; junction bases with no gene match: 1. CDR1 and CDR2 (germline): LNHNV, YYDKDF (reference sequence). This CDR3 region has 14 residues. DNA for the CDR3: TGTGCCACCAGCAGACAGGGGGTTAATGAAAAACTGTTTTTT. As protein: CATSRQGVNEKLFF.

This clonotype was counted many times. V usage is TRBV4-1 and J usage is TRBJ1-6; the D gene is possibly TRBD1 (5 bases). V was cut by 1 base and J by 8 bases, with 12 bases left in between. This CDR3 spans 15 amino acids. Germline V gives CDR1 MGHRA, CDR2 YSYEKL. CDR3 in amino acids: CASSQGPRGDSPLHF. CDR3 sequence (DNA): TGCGCCAGCAGCCAAGGGCCAAGGGGCGATTCACCCCTCCACTTT.

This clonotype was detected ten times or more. The CDR3 protein is CASRTSGGTGQFF. DNA of the CDR3: TGTGCCAGCAGGACTAGCGGGGGCACGGGGCAGTTCTTC. V is TRBV12-3 or TRBV12-4 and J is TRBJ2-1, with 12 bases identical to TRBD2. This CDR3 comprises 13 residues. V shed 6 bases, J shed 12 bases, and the junction held 6 bases outside the gene matches.

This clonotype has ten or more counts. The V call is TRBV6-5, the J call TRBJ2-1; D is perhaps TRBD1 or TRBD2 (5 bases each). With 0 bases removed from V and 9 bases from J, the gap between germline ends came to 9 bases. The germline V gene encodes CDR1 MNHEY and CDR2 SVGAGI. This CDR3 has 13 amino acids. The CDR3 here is CASSYSRGGEQFF. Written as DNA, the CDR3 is TGTGCCAGCAGTTACTCACGGGGCGGTGAGCAGTTCTTC.

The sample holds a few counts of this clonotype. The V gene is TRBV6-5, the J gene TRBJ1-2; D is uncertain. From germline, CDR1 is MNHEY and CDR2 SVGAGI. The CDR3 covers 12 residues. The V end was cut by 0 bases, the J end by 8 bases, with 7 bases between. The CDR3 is CASSYSGVGYTF. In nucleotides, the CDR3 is TGTGCCAGCAGTTACTCTGGGGTCGGCTACACCTTC.

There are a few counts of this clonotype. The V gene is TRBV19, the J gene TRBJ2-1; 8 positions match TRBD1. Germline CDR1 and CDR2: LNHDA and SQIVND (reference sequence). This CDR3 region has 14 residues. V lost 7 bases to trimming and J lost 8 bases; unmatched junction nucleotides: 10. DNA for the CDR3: TGTGCCAGTACTCAGGACAGGGTGCAGGATGAGCAGTTCTTC. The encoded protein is CASTQDRVQDEQFF.

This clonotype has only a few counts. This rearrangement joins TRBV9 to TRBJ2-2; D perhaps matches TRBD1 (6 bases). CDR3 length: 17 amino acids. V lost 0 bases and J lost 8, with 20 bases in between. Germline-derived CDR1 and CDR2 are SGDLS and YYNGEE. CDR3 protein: CASSVDDRMGRGGELFF. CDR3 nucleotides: TGTGCCAGCAGCGTAGATGACAGGATGGGCCGGGGTGGGGAGCTGTTTTTT.